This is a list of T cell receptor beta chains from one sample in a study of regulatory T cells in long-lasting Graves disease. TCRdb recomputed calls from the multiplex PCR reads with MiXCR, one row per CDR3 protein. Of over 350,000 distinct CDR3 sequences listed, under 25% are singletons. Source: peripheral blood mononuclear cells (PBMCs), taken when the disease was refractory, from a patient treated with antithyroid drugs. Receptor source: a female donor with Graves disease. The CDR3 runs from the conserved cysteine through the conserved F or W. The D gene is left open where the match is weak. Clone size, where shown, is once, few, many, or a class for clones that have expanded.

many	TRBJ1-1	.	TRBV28	CASRGATEAFF	TGTGCCAGCCGGGGGGCCACTGAAGCTTTCTTT
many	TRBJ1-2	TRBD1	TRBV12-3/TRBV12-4	CASRTGTGYGYTF	TGTGCCAGCAGGACCGGGACAGGCTATGGCTACACCTTC
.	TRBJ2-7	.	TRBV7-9	CASSLGQLKYEQYF	TGTGCCAGCAGCTTAGGACAGCTTAAATACGAGCAGTACTTC
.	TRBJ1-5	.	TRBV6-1	CASATKGNQPQHF	TGTGCCAGCGCGACAAAGGGTAATCAGCCCCAGCATTTT
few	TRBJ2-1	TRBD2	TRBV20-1	CSATGLAVSRSYNEQFF	TGCAGTGCGACGGGACTAGCGGTCTCCAGGTCCTACAATGAGCAGTTCTTC
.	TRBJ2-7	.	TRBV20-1	CSARDQKRADEQYF	TGCAGTGCTAGAGATCAGAAAAGGGCGGACGAGCAGTACTTC
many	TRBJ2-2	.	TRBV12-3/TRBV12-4	CASSLALPGTYTGELFF	TGTGCCAGCAGTTTAGCGCTACCAGGGACTTACACCGGGGAGCTGTTTTTT
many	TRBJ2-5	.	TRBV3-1	CASSQSDNSAQYF	TGTGCCAGCAGCCAATCAGACAATTCTGCCCAGTACTTC
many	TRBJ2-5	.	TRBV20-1	CSAMVDGETQYF	TGCAGTGCTATGGTAGACGGAGAGACCCAGTACTTC
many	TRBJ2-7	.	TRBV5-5	CASSLELRSREQYF	TGTGCCAGCAGCTTGGAACTACGCTCGCGGGAGCAGTACTTC
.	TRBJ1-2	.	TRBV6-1	CASKTLGNGYTF	TGTGCCAGCAAAACCTTGGGAAATGGCTACACCTTC
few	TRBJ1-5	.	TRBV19	CASSILRQPQHF	TGTGCCAGTAGTATACTAAGGCAGCCCCAGCATTTT
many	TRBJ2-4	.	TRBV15	CATSRESVRSAGQTFKDIQYF	TGTGCCACCAGCAGAGAATCGGTGAGGTCGGCAGGTCAGACCTTTAAGGACATTCAGTACTTC
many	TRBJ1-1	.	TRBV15	CATSRVGRDTEAFF	TGTGCCACCAGCAGAGTCGGCAGGGACACTGAAGCTTTCTTT
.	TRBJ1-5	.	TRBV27	CASSPRTVNSGNQPQHF	TGTGCCAGCAGTCCGCGGACAGTCAATTCCGGCAATCAGCCCCAGCATTTT
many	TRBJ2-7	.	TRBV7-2	CASSLPGGSYEQYF	TGTGCCAGCAGCTTACCCGGAGGGAGTTACGAGCAGTACTTC
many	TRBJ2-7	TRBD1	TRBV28	CASSLTDRVVPYEQYF	TGTGCCAGCAGCCTAACGGACAGGGTTGTACCCTACGAGCAGTACTTC
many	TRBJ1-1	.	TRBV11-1	CASSLTVTMNTEAFF	TGTGCCAGCAGCTTAACAGTTACCATGAACACTGAAGCTTTCTTT
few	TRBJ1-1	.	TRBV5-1	CASSPTLGTEAFF	TGCGCCAGCAGCCCGACCCTGGGCACTGAAGCTTTCTTT
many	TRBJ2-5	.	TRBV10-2	CASSVSPAETQYF	TGCGCCAGCAGTGTCTCCCCGGCGGAGACCCAGTACTTC
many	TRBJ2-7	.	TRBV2	CASSEDLGEQYF	TGTGCCAGCAGTGAAGATCTCGGCGAGCAGTACTTC
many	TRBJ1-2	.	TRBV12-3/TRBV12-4	CASSQTPILSYTF	TGTGCCAGCAGCCAAACCCCAATTCTTAGCTACACCTTC
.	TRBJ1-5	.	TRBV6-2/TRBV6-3	CASTKQALGNQPQHF	TGTGCCAGCACGAAACAGGCTTTGGGCAATCAGCCCCAGCATTTT
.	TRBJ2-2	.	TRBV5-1	CASSDVSSTGELFF	TGCGCCAGCAGCGACGTCTCGAGCACCGGGGAGCTGTTTTTT
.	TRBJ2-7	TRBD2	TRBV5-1	CASSWISGTSYEQYF	TGCGCCAGCAGCTGGATTAGCGGGACGAGCTACGAGCAGTACTTC
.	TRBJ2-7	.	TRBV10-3	CAISESSHEQYF	TGTGCCATCAGTGAGTCGAGCCACGAGCAGTACTTC
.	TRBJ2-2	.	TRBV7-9	CASSPTSGASTGELFF	TGTGCCAGCAGCCCAACCTCAGGCGCGAGTACCGGGGAGCTGTTTTTT
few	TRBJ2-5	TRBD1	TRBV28	CASSLAQGAWSETQYF	TGTGCCAGCAGTTTGGCACAGGGGGCATGGTCCGAGACCCAGTACTTC
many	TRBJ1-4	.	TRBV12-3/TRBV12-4	CASHIRGRHLNEKLFF	TGTGCCAGCCATATTAGAGGGCGGCACCTGAATGAAAAACTGTTTTTT
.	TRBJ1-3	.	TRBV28	CASSLLTVSGNTIYF	TGTGCCAGCAGCCTATTGACAGTCAGTGGAAACACCATATATTTT
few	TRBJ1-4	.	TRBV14	CASATTVHNEKLFF	TGTGCCAGCGCAACGACGGTCCATAATGAAAAACTGTTTTTT
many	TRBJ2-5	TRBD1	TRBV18	CASSKTGGYQETQYF	TGTGCCAGCTCAAAGACAGGGGGCTACCAAGAGACCCAGTACTTC
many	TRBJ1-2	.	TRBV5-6	CASSTGTKDQYTF	TGTGCCAGCAGCACCGGGACGAAGGATCAATACACCTTC
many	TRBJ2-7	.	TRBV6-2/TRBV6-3	CASSYWVLDHEQYF	TGTGCCAGCAGTTACTGGGTTTTGGACCACGAGCAGTACTTC
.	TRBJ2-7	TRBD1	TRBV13	CASSLGDRAQEQYF	TGTGCCAGCAGCTTAGGGGACAGGGCGCAAGAGCAGTACTTC
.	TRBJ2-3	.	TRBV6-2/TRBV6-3	CASSEFRLGTDTQYF	TGTGCCAGCAGTGAATTCCGACTGGGCACAGATACGCAGTATTTT
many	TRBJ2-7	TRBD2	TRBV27	CASSPSTSGSRRQYF	TGTGCCAGCAGTCCCTCTACTAGCGGGAGTAGGCGGCAGTACTTC
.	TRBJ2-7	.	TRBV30	CAWSELGIYEQYF	TGTGCCTGGAGTGAATTGGGGATCTACGAGCAGTACTTC
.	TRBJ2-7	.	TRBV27	CASSSPSAASYEQYF	TGTGCCAGCAGTTCCCCTAGCGCAGCCTCCTACGAGCAGTACTTC
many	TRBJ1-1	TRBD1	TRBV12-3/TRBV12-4	CASNNRGNTEAFF	TGTGCCAGCAACAACAGGGGGAACACTGAAGCTTTCTTT
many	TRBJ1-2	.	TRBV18	CASSPRQDGYTF	TGTGCCAGCTCACCTCGACAGGACGGCTACACCTTC
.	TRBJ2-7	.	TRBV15	CATSSLKDEQYF	TGTGCCACCAGCAGCCTTAAGGACGAGCAGTACTTC
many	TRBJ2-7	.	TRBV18	CASSPSLANEQYF	TGTGCCAGCTCACCCTCCCTGGCGAACGAGCAGTACTTC
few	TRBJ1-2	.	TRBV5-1	CASSLQDSNGYTF	TGCGCCAGCAGCTTGCAGGACAGTAACGGCTACACCTTC
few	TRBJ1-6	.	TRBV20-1	CSARDSRGWDNSPLHF	TGCAGTGCTAGAGACTCGCGAGGGTGGGATAATTCACCCCTCCACTTT
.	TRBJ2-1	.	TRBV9	CASSPQPRVLYNEQFF	TGTGCCAGCAGCCCGCAACCTAGGGTACTCTACAATGAGCAGTTCTTC
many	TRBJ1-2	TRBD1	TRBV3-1	CASSQATGGHYGYTF	TGTGCCAGCAGCCAAGCGACAGGGGGTCACTATGGCTACACCTTC
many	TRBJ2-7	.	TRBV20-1	CSGSQGAYEQYF	TGCAGCGGCTCCCAAGGGGCCTACGAGCAGTACTTC
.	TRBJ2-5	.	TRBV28	CASSSARATYQETQYF	TGTGCCAGCAGTTCCGCTCGGGCAACGTACCAAGAGACCCAGTACTTC
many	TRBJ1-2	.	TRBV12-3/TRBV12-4	CASSLTGRNGYTF	TGTGCCAGCAGTTTAACAGGGAGGAATGGCTACACCTTC
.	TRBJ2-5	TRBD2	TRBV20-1	CSARGLGAGEWETQYF	TGCAGTGCTAGGGGTCTTGGAGCGGGAGAGTGGGAGACCCAGTACTTC
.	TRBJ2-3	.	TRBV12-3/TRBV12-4	CASSLEGGDSTDTQYF	TGTGCCAGCAGTTTAGAGGGTGGGGACAGCACAGATACGCAGTATTTT
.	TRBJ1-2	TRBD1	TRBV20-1	CSAPPRQGASIYGYTF	TGCAGTGCCCCGCCCCGACAGGGGGCGAGTATCTATGGCTACACCTTC
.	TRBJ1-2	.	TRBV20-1	CSAWDGTNYGYTF	TGCAGTGCTTGGGACGGTACTAACTATGGCTACACCTTC
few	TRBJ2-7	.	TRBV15	CATSRDWETGTYEQYF	TGTGCCACCAGCAGAGATTGGGAGACGGGAACATACGAGCAGTACTTC
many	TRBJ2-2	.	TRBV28	CASSSDRGELFF	TGTGCCAGCAGTTCGGACCGTGGGGAGCTGTTTTTT
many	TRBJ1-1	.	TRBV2	CASRGDTNTEAFF	TGTGCCAGCAGAGGTGACACAAACACTGAAGCTTTCTTT
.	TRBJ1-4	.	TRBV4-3	CASSQEWATNEKLFF	TGCGCCAGCAGCCAAGAATGGGCAACTAATGAAAAACTGTTTTTT
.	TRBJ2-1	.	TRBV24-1	CATSRPTGQFF	TGTGCCACCAGCCGTCCTACGGGGCAGTTCTTC